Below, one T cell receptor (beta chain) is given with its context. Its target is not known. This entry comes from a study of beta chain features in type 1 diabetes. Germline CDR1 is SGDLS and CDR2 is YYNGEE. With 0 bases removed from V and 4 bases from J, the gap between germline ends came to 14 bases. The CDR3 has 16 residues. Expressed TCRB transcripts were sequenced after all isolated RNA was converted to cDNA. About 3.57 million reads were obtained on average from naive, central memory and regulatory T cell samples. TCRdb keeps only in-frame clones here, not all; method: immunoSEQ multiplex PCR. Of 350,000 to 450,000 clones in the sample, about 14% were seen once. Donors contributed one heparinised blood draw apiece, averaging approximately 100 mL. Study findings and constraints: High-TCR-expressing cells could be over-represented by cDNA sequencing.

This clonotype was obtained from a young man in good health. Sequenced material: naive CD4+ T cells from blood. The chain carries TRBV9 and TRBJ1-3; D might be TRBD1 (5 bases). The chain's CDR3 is CASSVAAGARGNTIYF. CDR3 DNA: TGTGCCAGCAGCGTAGCTGCCGGGGCGAGAGGAAACACCATATATTTT.